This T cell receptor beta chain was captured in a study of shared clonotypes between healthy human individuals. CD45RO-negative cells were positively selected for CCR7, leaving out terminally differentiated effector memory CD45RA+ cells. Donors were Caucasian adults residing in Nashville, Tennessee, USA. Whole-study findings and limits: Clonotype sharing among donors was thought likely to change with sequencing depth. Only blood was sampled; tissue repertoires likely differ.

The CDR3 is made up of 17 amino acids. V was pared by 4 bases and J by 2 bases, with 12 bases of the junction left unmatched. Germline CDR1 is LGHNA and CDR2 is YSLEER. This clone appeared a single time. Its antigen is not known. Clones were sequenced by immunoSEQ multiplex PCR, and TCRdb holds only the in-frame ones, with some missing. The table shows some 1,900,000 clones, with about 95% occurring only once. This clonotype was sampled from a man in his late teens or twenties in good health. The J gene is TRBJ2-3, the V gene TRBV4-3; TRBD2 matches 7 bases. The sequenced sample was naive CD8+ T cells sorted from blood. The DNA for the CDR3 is TGCGCCAGCAGCCCAGGAGACGAGCGGGACTTCACAGATACGCAGTATTTT. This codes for CASSPGDERDFTDTQYF.